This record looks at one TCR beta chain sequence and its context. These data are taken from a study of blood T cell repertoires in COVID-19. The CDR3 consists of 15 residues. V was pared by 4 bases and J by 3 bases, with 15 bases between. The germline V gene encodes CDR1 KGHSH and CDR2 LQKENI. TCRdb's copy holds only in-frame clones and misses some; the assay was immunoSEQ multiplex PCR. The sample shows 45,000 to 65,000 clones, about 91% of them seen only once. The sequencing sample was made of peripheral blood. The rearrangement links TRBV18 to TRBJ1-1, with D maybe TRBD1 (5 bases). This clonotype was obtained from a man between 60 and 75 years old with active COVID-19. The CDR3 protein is CASSRARGGDTEAFF. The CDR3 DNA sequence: TGTGCCAGCTCACGGGCGCGGGGAGGGGACACTGAAGCTTTCTTT.